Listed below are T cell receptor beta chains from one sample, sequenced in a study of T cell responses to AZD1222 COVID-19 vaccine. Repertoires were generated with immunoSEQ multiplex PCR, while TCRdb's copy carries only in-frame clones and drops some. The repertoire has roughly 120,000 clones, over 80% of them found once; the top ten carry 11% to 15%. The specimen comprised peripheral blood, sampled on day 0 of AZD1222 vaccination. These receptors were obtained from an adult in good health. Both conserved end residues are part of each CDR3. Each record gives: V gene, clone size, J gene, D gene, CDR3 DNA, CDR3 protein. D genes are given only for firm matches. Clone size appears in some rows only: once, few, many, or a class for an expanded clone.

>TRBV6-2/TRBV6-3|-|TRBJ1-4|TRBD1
TGTGCCAGCAGTTACGGGACAGGGGCAACTAATGAAAAACTGTTTTTT
CASSYGTGATNEKLFF
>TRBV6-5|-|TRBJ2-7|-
TGTGCCAGCAGTCCCCGGGACGGCTACGAGCAGTACTTC
CASSPRDGYEQYF
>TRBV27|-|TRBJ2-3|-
TGTGCCAGCAGTCCCTTGGGTGGTCCTCTTGGCCTCACAGATACGCAGTATTTT
CASSPLGGPLGLTDTQYF
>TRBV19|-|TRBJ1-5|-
TGTGCCGGGGGTGAAATTAAGGGACGGCCCCAGCATTTT
CAGGEIKGRPQHF
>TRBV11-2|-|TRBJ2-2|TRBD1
TGTGCCAGCAGTCACAGGGGGCGGAGCACCGGGGAGCTGTTTTTT
CASSHRGRSTGELFF
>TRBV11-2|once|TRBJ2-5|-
TGTGCCAGCAGCTTAGGGCGATTTGCCCTGGGGACCCAGTACTTC
CASSLGRFALGTQYF
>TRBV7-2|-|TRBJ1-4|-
TGTGCCAGCAGCTTAGGCCTAATGGGTGAAAAACTGTTTTTT
CASSLGLMGEKLFF
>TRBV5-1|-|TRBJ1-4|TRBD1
TGCGCCAGCAGCCAGACAGGGAAAACGGAAAAACTGTTTTTT
CASSQTGKTEKLFF
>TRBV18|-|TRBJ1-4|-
TGTGCCAGCTCACCCCCCGACAGGTCCCCTAATGAAAAACTGTTTTTT
CASSPPDRSPNEKLFF
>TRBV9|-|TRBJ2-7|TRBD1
TGTGCCAGCAGCGGGGGGTTACTAGGACAGGGTTCTTCCTACGAGCAGTACTTC
CASSGGLLGQGSSYEQYF
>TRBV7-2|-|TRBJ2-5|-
TGTGCCAGCAGCTTATTAGGCCCCCAGGTCTGGACCCAGTACTTC
CASSLLGPQVWTQYF
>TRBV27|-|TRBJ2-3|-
TGTGCCAGCAGTCTAAAGGAATCAGATACGCAGTATTTT
CASSLKESDTQYF
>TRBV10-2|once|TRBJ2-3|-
TGCGCCAGCAGTGAGTCAGGGGCAAGCACAGATACGCAGTATTTT
CASSESGASTDTQYF
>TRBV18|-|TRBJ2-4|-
TGTGCCAGCTCACCCCAGGACCTAGCCAAAAACATTCAGTACTTC
CASSPQDLAKNIQYF
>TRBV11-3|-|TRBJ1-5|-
TGTGCCAGCAGGCCCGGGGGTCAGAACCATCAGCCCCAGCATTTT
CASRPGGQNHQPQHF
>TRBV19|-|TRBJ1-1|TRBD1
TGTGCCAGTAGTATCGAGGACAGGGGTCGCCGGAACACTGAAGCTTTCTTT
CASSIEDRGRRNTEAFF
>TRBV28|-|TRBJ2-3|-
TGTGCCAGCCTCGGGTGGCAGGTTGGTGATACGCAGTATTTT
CASLGWQVGDTQYF
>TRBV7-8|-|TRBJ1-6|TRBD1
TGTGCCAGCAGAGAACGCAGGGGGGCCTATAATTCACCCCTCCACTTT
CASRERRGAYNSPLHF
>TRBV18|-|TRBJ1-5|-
TGTGCCAGCTCACCAGAACAGACGATCAATCAGCCCCAGCATTTT
CASSPEQTINQPQHF
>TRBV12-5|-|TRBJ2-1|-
TGTGCTAGTGGTTCCCCACGAAAACAGGAGTTGGAACACAATGAGCAGTTCTTC
CASGSPRKQELEHNEQFF
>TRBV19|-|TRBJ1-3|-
TGTGCCAGTTTTAGGTCTAACTCTGGAAACACCATATATTTT
CASFRSNSGNTIYF
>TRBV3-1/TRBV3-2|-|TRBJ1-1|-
TGTGCCAGCAGACAGGACAGCATGAACACTGAAGCTTTCTTT
CASRQDSMNTEAFF
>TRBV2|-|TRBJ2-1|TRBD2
TGTGCCAGCAAGCGACTAGCGGGAGTCGTTAATGAGCAGTTCTTC
CASKRLAGVVNEQFF
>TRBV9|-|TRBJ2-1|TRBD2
TGTGCCAGCAGCTCCCTAGCGGGGGGGCAGAATGAGCAGTTCTTC
CASSSLAGGQNEQFF
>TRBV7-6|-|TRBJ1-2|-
TGTGCCAGCAGCTTGGCCACAGGGTCTGTCGGCTCGGGCTATGGCTACACCTTC
CASSLATGSVGSGYGYTF
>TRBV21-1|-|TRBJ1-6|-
TGTGCCAGCAGCAAAACGTTTCGGGTGGGGACCGACTATAATTCACCCCTCCACTTT
CASSKTFRVGTDYNSPLHF
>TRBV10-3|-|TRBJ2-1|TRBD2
TGTGCCATCAAGTCCTCTTGGGGGACTAGCGACAGAGATGAGCAGTTCTTC
CAIKSSWGTSDRDEQFF
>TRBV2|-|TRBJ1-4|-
TGTGCCACCGAGGGGACGGAAGATGAAAAACTGTTTTTT
CATEGTEDEKLFF
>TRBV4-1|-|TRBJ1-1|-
TGCGCCAGCAGCCAAGATGTTGGGGGGCTCACTGAAGCTTTCTTT
CASSQDVGGLTEAFF
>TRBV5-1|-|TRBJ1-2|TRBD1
TGCGCCAGCAGCATCGGACAGGGGGGAAAAGAAAACTATGGCTACACCTTC
CASSIGQGGKENYGYTF
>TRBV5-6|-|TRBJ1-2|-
TGTGCCAGCAGCTTTCTCTCGGTCGGCTACACCTTC
CASSFLSVGYTF
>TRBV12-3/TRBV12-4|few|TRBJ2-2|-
TGTGCCAGCAGATTTAGTACCGGGGAGCTGTTTTTT
CASRFSTGELFF
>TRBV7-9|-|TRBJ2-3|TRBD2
TGTGCCAGCAGCCTAGCTGGCGGGAGGGGTTCAGATACGCAGTATTTT
CASSLAGGRGSDTQYF
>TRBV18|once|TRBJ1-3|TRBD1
TGTGCCAGCTCACCAGTTGGCACAGGGGGTACTGGAAACACCATATATTTT
CASSPVGTGGTGNTIYF
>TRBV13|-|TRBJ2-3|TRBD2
TGTGCCAGCAGCTTAGAGGGGACTAGCGACACAGATACGCAGTATTTT
CASSLEGTSDTDTQYF
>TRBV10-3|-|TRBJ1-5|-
TGTGCCATCAGTACAGGTATCAATCAGCCCCAGCATTTT
CAISTGINQPQHF
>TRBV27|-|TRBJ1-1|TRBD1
TGTGCCAGCAGCTTGACAGGGTTTCACACTGAAGCTTTCTTT
CASSLTGFHTEAFF
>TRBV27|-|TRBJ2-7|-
TGTGCCAGCGCCGGATTGACCAGCTCCTACGAGCAGTACTTC
CASAGLTSSYEQYF
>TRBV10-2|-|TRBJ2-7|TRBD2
TGCGCCAGCCGACCACCGGGAGGCTCCTACGAGCAGTACTTC
CASRPPGGSYEQYF
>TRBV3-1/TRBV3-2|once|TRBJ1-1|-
TGTGCCAGCAGCCAAGGTACAGGCGGAGGGAACACTGAAGCTTTCTTT
CASSQGTGGGNTEAFF
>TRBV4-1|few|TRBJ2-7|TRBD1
TGCGCCAGCAGCCAAGAGATTAACAGGGGGTCACTCGAGCAGTACTTC
CASSQEINRGSLEQYF
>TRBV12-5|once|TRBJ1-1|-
TGTGCTAGTGGTTTGGGACTTGGGGGCACTGAAGCTTTCTTT
CASGLGLGGTEAFF
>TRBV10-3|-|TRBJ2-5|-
TGTGCCATCAGTGAGTTGATAGGGCTAAAAGAGACCCAGTACTTC
CAISELIGLKETQYF
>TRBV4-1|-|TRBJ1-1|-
TGCGCCAGCAAAGTGGAGCTCATGAACACTGAAGCTTTCTTT
CASKVELMNTEAFF
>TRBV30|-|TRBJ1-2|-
TGTGCCTGGCTAACCGACAGCGAAAGTGACTATGGCTACACCTTC
CAWLTDSESDYGYTF
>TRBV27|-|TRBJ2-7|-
TGTGCCAGCAGTTGGAATGGCTACGAGCAGTACTTC
CASSWNGYEQYF
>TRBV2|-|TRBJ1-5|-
TGTGCCAGCAGCAGGGATAGCAATCAGCCCCAGCATTTT
CASSRDSNQPQHF
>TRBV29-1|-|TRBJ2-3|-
TGCAGCGTGGCAGGAGATCCCGGGGGTGATACGCAGTATTTT
CSVAGDPGGDTQYF
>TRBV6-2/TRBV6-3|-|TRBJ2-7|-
TGTGCCAGCAGCGACCCGTTCGTGCTCACCTACGAGCAGTACTTC
CASSDPFVLTYEQYF
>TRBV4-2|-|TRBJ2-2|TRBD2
TGTGCCAGCAGCATCAAGATTACTAGCGGGGACTACACCGGGGAGCTGTTTTTT
CASSIKITSGDYTGELFF
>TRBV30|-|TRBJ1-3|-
TGTGCCTGGAGTGTACGAGGGGTAACCGGAAACACCATATATTTT
CAWSVRGVTGNTIYF
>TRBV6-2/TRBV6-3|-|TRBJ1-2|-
TGTGCCAGCAGCCACTCTGGTTCCCTCTATGGCTACACCTTC
CASSHSGSLYGYTF